The 12 T cell receptor beta chains reported below all come from one sample, sequenced in a study of beta chain features in type 1 diabetes. Reverse transcribing all isolated RNA meant expressed TCRB transcripts were sequenced. Clones were sequenced by immunoSEQ multiplex PCR, and TCRdb holds only the in-frame ones, with some missing. Counted here are over 650,000 clones, over 11% occurring once; the ten biggest clones make up 0.035% to 0.045%. Study-level points and caveats: Moderate but significant shortening of TCRB CDR3s was recorded in all four CD4+ subsets from Type 1 diabetes patients.

Their target antigens are unknown. The sample was naive CD4+ T cells from blood. Every receptor here comes from a man younger than 35 with type 1 diabetes.

The chain uses TRBV19 and TRBJ2-7; D is undetermined. Between the trimmed V and J ends, which lost 6 bases and 4 bases, there was a span of 7 bases. Per the germline V gene, CDR1 is LNHDA and CDR2 is SQIVND (reference sequence). The CDR3 contains 11 residues. The CDR3 here is CASSLGYEQYF. CDR3 DNA sequence: TGTGCCAGTAGCCTTGGGTACGAGCAGTACTTC. Complete variable domain (other parts from reference TRBV19 and TRBJ2-7): DGGITQSPKYLFRKEGQNVTLSCEQNLNHDAMYWYRQDPGQGLRLIYYSQIVNDFQKGDIAEGYSVSREKKESFPLTVTSAQKNPTAFYLCASSLGYEQYFGPGTRLTVT.

V is TRBV30 and J is TRBJ2-3; D is uncertain. This CDR3 comprises 15 residues. From germline, CDR1 is GTSNPN and CDR2 SVGIG (reference sequence). Between the trimmed V and J ends, which lost 0 bases and 6 bases, there was a span of 16 bases. This CDR3 reads CAWSVGSRFGDTQYF. The CDR3 bases are TGTGCCTGGAGTGTGGGAAGTCGATTTGGGGATACGCAGTATTTT.

The rearrangement joins TRBV6-5 to TRBJ1-5, with TRBD1 as a possible D gene (6 bases). V gave up 7 bases and J gave up 0 bases, with 7 bases separating them. The CDR3 totals 13 residues. Looked up from germline, CDR1 is MNHEY and CDR2 is SVGAGI. CDR3 protein: CASKDSSNQPQHF. The CDR3 nucleotides are TGTGCCAGCAAGGACAGTAGCAATCAGCCCCAGCATTTT.

This chain joins TRBV6-5 and TRBJ2-1; D remains ambiguous. The CDR3 is 13 residues long. Between the trimmed V and J ends, which lost 6 bases and 5 bases, there was a span of 11 bases. Per the germline V gene, CDR1 is MNHEY and CDR2 is SVGAGI. Here the CDR3 DNA reads TGTGCCAGCAGCAAGGAGAACCACAATGAGCAGTTCTTC. Translation gives CASSKENHNEQFF.

This chain uses TRBV21-1 with TRBJ2-7; no DNA check was done on the table's D call, TRBD1. TRBV21-1 is described as a pseudogene. This CDR3 spans 16 amino acids. As DNA, the CDR3 is TGTGCCAGCAGCAAAGTAAAGTCAGGCACCGTCTACGAGCAGTACTTC. Translated: CASSKVKSGTVYEQYF.

V gene TRBV9 combines with J gene TRBJ2-7; D is ambiguous. CDR3 length: 15 residues. Deletions cut 0 bases from V and 2 bases from J, with 12 bases between. Germline V gene lookup returns CDR1 SGDLS and CDR2 YYNGEE. CDR3 sequence (DNA): TGTGCCAGCAGCGTAGATCAGGCCACAGCCTACGAGCAGTACTTC. It specifies CASSVDQATAYEQYF.

This clone was seen a handful of times. The chain links TRBV9 to TRBJ2-7; TRBD2 is a possible D gene (6 bases). This CDR3 is built from 13 residues. The V end was cut by 3 bases, the J end by 6 bases, with 13 bases between. Germline V CDR1 and CDR2: SGDLS, YYNGEE. The CDR3 DNA reads as TGTGCCAGCAGCGCCGGGACTGGCTTCGAGCAGTACTTC. This codes for CASSAGTGFEQYF.

This clone was seen only a few times. The V and J genes are TRBV11-2 and TRBJ2-7, with a tentative D call TRBD1 (5 bases). This CDR3 is 14 amino acids long. CDR1 and CDR2 (germline): SGHAT, FQNNGV. Trimming left V 8 bases short and J 9 bases short, with 23 bases between. The CDR3 spells CASGSAGRARWQYF. In nucleotides, the CDR3 is TGTGCCAGCGGTTCTGCAGGGCGTGCCCGATGGCAGTACTTC.

This clone was counted only a few times. This chain connects TRBV2 to TRBJ1-1, with D hard to call. There are 13 residues in the CDR3. V was pared by 7 bases and J by 2 bases, with 11 bases between. Germline CDR1 SNHLY, CDR2 FYNNEI. This CDR3 reads CASTTTRNTEAFF. The DNA of the CDR3 is TGTGCCAGCACCACCACTAGAAACACTGAAGCTTTCTTT.

This clone appeared a few times. The chain recombines TRBV5-1 with TRBJ2-3, with D possibly matching TRBD2 (6 bases). The CDR3 is 13 amino acids. The germline V gene encodes CDR1 SGHRS and CDR2 YFSETQ. Trimming cost V 5 bases and J 2 bases, with 9 bases left between them. CDR3 residues: CASSWDSTDTQYF. DNA of the CDR3: TGCGCCAGCAGTTGGGACTCCACAGATACGCAGTATTTT.

This clone was seen more than once but under ten times. The chain uses TRBV7-2 and TRBJ2-7, with 14 bases aligning to TRBD2. Germline trimming cut 8 bases from V and 6 bases from J; bases unmatched to any gene: 6. This CDR3 is built from 14 residues. Germline-derived CDR1 and CDR2 are SGHTA and FQGNSA. CDR3 DNA: TGTGCCAGCCGACTAGCGGGGGGGCCGGGCGAGCAGTACTTC. Amino acids: CASRLAGGPGEQYF.

The genes are TRBV7-9 and TRBJ2-3, with D perhaps matching TRBD2 (6 bases). Trimming removed 5 bases from V and 0 bases from J, with 18 bases in between. Germline V CDR1 and CDR2: SEHNR, FQNEAQ (reference sequence). The CDR3 consists of 17 residues. Here the CDR3 DNA reads TGTGCCAGCAGCCCCAGGGTGGCGGGACGGAGCACAGATACGCAGTATTTT. Translated: CASSPRVAGRSTDTQYF.